Listed here are 21 T cell receptor beta chains from one sample, sequenced in a study of cytomegalovirus exposure and HLA in healthy donors. PCR was performed using 60 Vbeta and 13 Jbeta primers. Using immunoSEQ multiplex PCR, the repertoire was profiled, and TCRdb retains in-frame clones only, with some absent. The table has 150,000 to 200,000 clones, approximately 59% seen once. Source material: PBMCs. Receptors were obtained from a man aged 35 to 55 in good health and CMV-seronegative.

The rearrangement uses TRBV7-9 and TRBJ1-3; TRBD1 matches at 9 bases. The CDR3 sequence is 17 residues long. The ends lost 4 bases at V and 9 bases at J; junction bases unmatched: 16. Germline V gene sequence: CDR1 SEHNR, CDR2 FQNEAQ (reference sequence). CDR3 residues: CASSSQGTGWSGGTIYF. The CDR3 bases are TGTGCCAGCAGCTCCCAGGGGACAGGGTGGTCCGGGGGCACCATATATTTT.

The V gene is TRBV18, the J gene TRBJ1-5, with D possibly TRBD1 on 5 matching bases. The CDR3 sequence is 16 residues long. In germline, CDR1 is KGHSH, CDR2 LQKENI. Trimming removed 3 bases from V and 3 bases from J, with 15 bases in between. CDR3 loop: CASSPPGGTYNQPQHF. The CDR3 nucleotides are TGTGCCAGCTCACCGCCCGGCGGGACTTACAATCAGCCCCAGCATTTT.

The chain joins TRBV11-2 to TRBJ2-1; 7 bases line up with TRBD1. The CDR3 spans 14 residues. V shed 4 bases, J shed 5 bases, and the junction held 5 bases outside the gene matches. Germline CDR1 and CDR2: SGHAT and FQNNGV. This chain's CDR3 is CASSSRDSHNEQFF. For the CDR3, the DNA is TGTGCCAGCAGCTCTCGGGACAGCCACAATGAGCAGTTCTTC.

CDR3 sequence (DNA): TGTGCCAGCAGCTTAACCTCGAGACTAGCGAGTAGCACCGGGGAGCTGTTTTTT. It translates to CASSLTSRLASSTGELFF. The chain combines TRBV7-3 with TRBJ2-2; 8 bases agree with TRBD2. In germline, CDR1 is SGHTA, CDR2 FQGTGA. Unmatched junction bases numbered 10, after V lost 0 bases and J lost 4 bases. CDR3 length equals 18 residues.

This chain connects TRBV29-1 to TRBJ2-2; 7 bases are shared with TRBD1. Unmatched junction bases numbered 4, after V lost 8 bases and J lost 1 base. This CDR3 comprises 13 residues. Per germline, CDR1 SQVTM and CDR2 ANQGSEA. The CDR3 spells CSTRTGNTGELFF. The DNA of the CDR3 is TGCAGCACCCGGACAGGGAACACCGGGGAGCTGTTTTTT.

This clone has more than one count but fewer than ten. The chain is built from TRBV9 and TRBJ1-6; D possibly corresponds to TRBD1 (5 bases). Germline CDR1 and CDR2: SGDLS and YYNGEE. V shed 4 bases and J shed 4 bases, with 9 bases lying between them. CDR3 length equals 14 residues. Here the CDR3 reads CASSPGTYNSPLHF. CDR3 sequence (DNA): TGTGCCAGCAGCCCAGGGACTTATAATTCACCCCTCCACTTT.

The rearrangement links TRBV28 to TRBJ1-1, with a possible D match to TRBD1 (5 bases). Trimming pared 5 bases from V and 2 bases from J, leaving 15 bases between. This CDR3 comprises 15 residues. In germline, CDR1 is MDHEN, CDR2 SYDVKM. For the CDR3, the DNA is TGTGCCAGCAGTCGGGCTGGGGGGGTTAACACTGAAGCTTTCTTT. Protein: CASSRAGGVNTEAFF.

Only a few counts were recorded for this clone. This chain links TRBV2 with TRBJ1-4; no firm D call. The V and J ends lost 6 bases and 0 bases respectively, with 11 bases between them. Germline lookup yields CDR1 SNHLY and CDR2 FYNNEI. The CDR3 has 15 residues. The DNA for the CDR3 is TGTGCCAGCAGAAGGCTACAGTCAACTAATGAAAAACTGTTTTTT. It yields the protein CASRRLQSTNEKLFF.

The chain joins TRBV4-1 to TRBJ2-1; 14 bases line up with TRBD2. There are 16 residues in the CDR3. The ends lost 3 bases at V and 9 bases at J; junction bases unmatched: 7. Germline CDR1 is MGHRA and CDR2 is YSYEKL. The DNA of the CDR3 is TGCGCCAGCAGCCAGGGCCCCGGGACTAGCGGGGGTGAGCAGTTCTTC. Protein product: CASSQGPGTSGGEQFF.

The gene calls are TRBV5-6 and TRBJ2-3; D ambiguous. Trimming took off 4 bases at V and 2 bases at J, with 11 bases between the two ends. Germline CDR1 is SGHDT and CDR2 is YYEEEE. The CDR3 sequence is 14 residues long. In nucleotides, the CDR3 is TGTGCCAGCAGCCCCTTGCGTTCCACAGATACGCAGTATTTT. Translated, it gives CASSPLRSTDTQYF.

The V call is TRBV11-2, the J call TRBJ2-5, with 14 nucleotides matching TRBD2. With V trimmed by 1 base and J by 5 bases, 9 bases remained unmatched. The CDR3 consists of 18 residues. Germline CDR1 SGHAT, CDR2 FQNNGV. CDR3 sequence reads: CASSLGSTSGGAGETQYF. Here the CDR3 DNA reads TGTGCCAGCAGCTTAGGTTCGACTAGCGGGGGGGCCGGGGAGACCCAGTACTTC.

The chain links TRBV2 to TRBJ2-5; D is perhaps TRBD1 (8 bases). This CDR3 is 14 amino acids long. From germline, CDR1 is SNHLY and CDR2 FYNNEI. Trimming removed 5 bases at V and 5 bases at J, with 15 bases between. CDR3 protein: CASSLQGEGETQYF. In DNA form, the CDR3 reads TGTGCCAGCAGTCTACAGGGGGAGGGGGAGACCCAGTACTTC.

This clone was recorded a few times. V and J are TRBV2 and TRBJ2-7; 10 positions agree with TRBD1. CDR1 is SNHLY, CDR2 FYNNEI, per germline. The CDR3 spans 14 residues. The V gene end was trimmed by 5 bases and the J gene end by 3 bases; junction bases not matched to a gene: 4. The CDR3, as DNA: TGTGCCAGCAGTCCCGGGACAGGGGACTACGAGCAGTACTTC. Protein: CASSPGTGDYEQYF.

The table lists this clone with a few counts. This chain connects TRBV5-1 to TRBJ2-1; a weak D match, TRBD2 (6 bases). Trimming left V 0 bases short and J 0 bases short, with 13 bases between. Germline V lookup: CDR1 SGHRS, CDR2 YFSETQ. The CDR3 length is 17 residues. DNA for the CDR3: TGCGCCAGCAGCTTGGCCGGCTACGGGAGCTCCTACAATGAGCAGTTCTTC. Translating it yields CASSLAGYGSSYNEQFF.

The chain employs TRBV10-2 and TRBJ2-3; 10 positions agree with TRBD2. This CDR3 spans 14 amino acids. With 10 bases clipped from V and 2 bases from J, the junction kept 6 bases outside the gene matches. Per the germline V gene, CDR1 is WSHSY and CDR2 is SAAADI. CDR3 region: CATLSGGSTDTQYF. The CDR3 bases are TGCGCCACCCTTAGCGGGGGGTCCACAGATACGCAGTATTTT.

This clone was counted between two and nine times. The V gene is TRBV5-4, the J gene TRBJ2-3; TRBD2 matches 9 bases. The junction had 10 bases not matched to a gene; V was cut back by 3 bases and J by 2 bases. The CDR3 is 17 residues long. Germline CDR1 reads SGHNT; CDR2 reads YYREEE (reference sequence). CDR3 coding DNA: TGTGCCAGCAGCTCCGGACTAGCGACCATGCTCACAGATACGCAGTATTTT. Its protein product is CASSSGLATMLTDTQYF.

The rearrangement links TRBV11-3 to TRBJ2-7; D gene ambiguous. The germline V gene encodes CDR1 SGHNT and CDR2 YENEEA. The CDR3 is made up of 11 amino acids. Trimming took 10 bases from V and 4 from J, leaving 11 bases between them. The CDR3 loop is CANIIKYEQYF. In nucleotides, the CDR3 is TGTGCCAACATCATCAAATACGAGCAGTACTTC.

The chain carries TRBV6-6 and TRBJ2-1; 10 nucleotides line up with TRBD2. This CDR3 is 16 amino acids long. CDR1 is MNHNY, CDR2 SVGAGI, per germline (reference sequence). V trimming: 2 bases; J trimming: 3 bases; junction bases outside the gene matches: 4. The DNA for the CDR3 is TGTGCCAGCAGTTACGGGGCTAGCGGGAGCTACAATGAGCAGTTCTTC. It codes for CASSYGASGSYNEQFF.

This clone was seen a handful of times. The rearrangement uses TRBV19 and TRBJ2-3, with 12 bases that match TRBD2. The CDR3 has 17 amino acids. Germline trimming cut 0 bases from V and 6 bases from J; bases unmatched to any gene: 7. The germline gives CDR1 LNHDA, CDR2 SQIVND (reference sequence). Here the CDR3 DNA reads TGTGCCAGTAGTATAGATCTCCTAGCGGGGGGGCGGGATACGCAGTATTTT. This sequence encodes CASSIDLLAGGRDTQYF.

V usage is TRBV4-2 and J usage is TRBJ2-7, with TRBD2 matching over 12 bases. Per the germline V gene, CDR1 is LGHNA and CDR2 is YNFKEQ. The CDR3 loop spans 15 amino acids. V shed 5 bases, J shed 4 bases, and the junction held 6 bases outside the gene matches. CDR3 nucleotide sequence: TGTGCCAGCAGCGTCGCTAGCGGGGGGGCGTACGAGCAGTACTTC. It encodes CASSVASGGAYEQYF.

This clone was observed a handful of times. CDR3 sequence reads: CASSQDRARPQHF. The CDR3, as DNA: TGTGCCAGCAGCCAGGACAGGGCCCGGCCCCAGCATTTT. The rearrangement links TRBV4-2 to TRBJ1-5; TRBD1 matches at 8 bases. This CDR3 comprises 13 residues. Trimming cost V 3 bases and J 9 bases; bases outside gene matches: 4. Germline CDR1 reads LGHNA; CDR2 reads YNFKEQ.